Below, 19 T cell receptor beta chains from the same sample are listed, as sequenced in a study of T cells expressing NK-cell markers. TCRdb processed the 5' RACE reads again and assigns one entry to each CDR3 protein, with no DNA. This repertoire includes some 600,000 distinct CDR3 sequences. Material: blood T cells: a sorted CD56 or NKG2C T cell subset, CD4+ or CD8+ T cells, or bulk PBMC T cells (not recorded which). These receptors were obtained from a man in his late teens or twenties in good health.

The genes are TRBV4-3 and TRBJ2-1; as DNA is missing, the TRBD1 call by TCRdb cannot be tested. This CDR3 spans 17 amino acids. Germline V gene data show CDR1 as LGHNA and CDR2 as YSLEER. The CDR3 sequence: CASSQDRGAGGLHEQFF.

This chain joins TRBV18 and TRBJ1-1; TCRdb's assignment of TRBD1 cannot be checked, as there is no DNA. The CDR3 sequence is 16 residues long. Germline V gene data show CDR1 as KGHSH and CDR2 as LQKENI. CDR3 protein: CASSPPSWTGDTEAFF.

This chain joins TRBV20-1 and TRBJ2-1; the TCRdb call, TRBD2, lacks DNA for checking. There are 17 residues in the CDR3. The germline CDR1 and CDR2 sequences are DFQATT and SNEGSKA (reference sequence). The CDR3 here is CSAVTSGSVSSYNEQFF.

This sequence joins TRBV29-1 and TRBJ1-5; without DNA, the TCRdb call of TRBD1 cannot be checked. The germline gives CDR1 SQVTM, CDR2 ANQGSEA. The CDR3 loop spans 14 amino acids. The CDR3 region is CSVEVGGRNQPQHF.

V and J are TRBV10-3 and TRBJ2-3; TCRdb proposes TRBD1, but this gene call is untestable without DNA. This CDR3 spans 13 amino acids. CDR1 and CDR2 (germline): ENHRY, SYGVKD. The CDR3 sequence: CAISEFSEGTQYF.

V and J are TRBV5-6 and TRBJ1-1; TCRdb designates TRBD1, a call that cannot be tested without DNA. The CDR3 has 15 residues. Germline V lookup: CDR1 SGHDT, CDR2 YYEEEE. CDR3 loop: CASSQLDRKNTEAFF.

The genes are TRBV12-3 or TRBV12-4 and TRBJ2-2; TCRdb selects TRBD2, and the lack of DNA leaves this call unchecked. This CDR3 contains 19 residues. The CDR3 is CASSLDNLVTSGDTGELFF.

This chain links TRBV5-4 with TRBJ2-7; TCRdb's D gene call, TRBD1, goes unchecked for lack of DNA. This CDR3 has 15 residues. Germline values: CDR1 SGHNT, CDR2 YYREEE (reference sequence). The chain's CDR3 is CASSPAVGGLTGLYF.

The V and J genes are TRBV19 and TRBJ2-3; TCRdb's D call of TRBD2 is untestable without DNA. The CDR3 is 13 residues long. Germline loops: CDR1 LNHDA, CDR2 SQIVND (reference sequence). The CDR3 protein is CASSGIGRDTQYF.

V gene TRBV12-3 or TRBV12-4 combines with J gene TRBJ1-1; TCRdb designates TRBD1, a call that cannot be tested without DNA. This CDR3 spans 12 amino acids. CDR3 amino acids: CASRRGTVGAFF.

The rearrangement links TRBV28 to TRBJ2-5; with no DNA, the TCRdb D assignment of TRBD1 cannot be verified. This CDR3 spans 16 amino acids. Germline CDR1 and CDR2: MDHEN and SYDVKM. The CDR3: CASSSSGAANQETQYF.

The chain links TRBV29-1 to TRBJ2-1; without DNA, the TCRdb call of TRBD1 cannot be checked. CDR3 size: 16 residues. The germline V gene encodes CDR1 SQVTM and CDR2 ANQGSEA. CDR3 amino acids: CSVGGGDGSSYNEQFF.

The chain joins TRBV30 to TRBJ2-7; the D call from TCRdb, TRBD2, cannot be confirmed without DNA. The CDR3 runs 15 residues. Per germline, CDR1 GTSNPN and CDR2 SVGIG (reference sequence). The CDR3 reads CAWSPTLAGMYEQYF.

The V call is TRBV6-1, the J call TRBJ2-5. The CDR3 extends over 14 amino acids. Germline V gives CDR1 MNHNS, CDR2 SASEGT. The CDR3 here is CASSPDWSQETQYF.

The chain employs TRBV7-2 and TRBJ1-2. Germline CDR1 SGHTA, CDR2 FQGNSA. The CDR3 runs 14 residues. CDR3 residues: CASSSLDDNYGYTF.

The chain joins TRBV24-1 to TRBJ2-1; TCRdb indicates TRBD2, and absent DNA this call remains unverified. The germline gives CDR1 KGHDR, CDR2 SFDVKD. The CDR3 loop spans 15 amino acids. CDR3 sequence: CATSDPSRGQDEQFF.

The chain combines TRBV19 with TRBJ2-2; TCRdb names TRBD1, which stays unverified in the absence of DNA. CDR3 size: 15 residues. From germline, CDR1 is LNHDA and CDR2 SQIVND (reference sequence). CDR3 region: CASRKYDGGTGELFF. The full variable domain, in which reference TRBV19 and TRBJ2-2 provide the parts outside the CDR3, is DGGITQSPKYLFRKEGQNVTLSCEQNLNHDAMYWYRQDPGQGLRLIYYSQIVNDFQKGDIAEGYSVSREKKESFPLTVTSAQKNPTAFYLCASRKYDGGTGELFFGEGSRLTVL.

The chain carries TRBV12-3 or TRBV12-4 and TRBJ2-1; TCRdb returns TRBD2, unconfirmable since there is no DNA. The length of the CDR3 is 17 residues. CDR3 in amino acids: CASSLGIALSSYNEQFF.

The J gene is TRBJ2-4, the V gene TRBV5-6. The germline V gene encodes CDR1 SGHDT and CDR2 YYEEEE. CDR3 length: 14 amino acids. The CDR3 loop is CASSLQSFKNIQYF.